The 22 T cell receptor beta chains below all came from one sample that was sequenced in a study of blood T cell repertoires in COVID-19. Method: immunoSEQ multiplex PCR; TCRdb's copy keeps in-frame clones and lacks some. The sample holds approximately 210,000 clones, 65% to 90% seen once. Sequenced: PBMCs or T cells enriched from blood (not recorded which). The receptors come from a woman in her fifties or sixties with acute COVID-19.

The CDR3 is CASSIGRGSFYYYGYTF. DNA of the CDR3: TGTGCCAGTAGTATCGGCAGGGGCTCATTTTATTACTATGGCTACACCTTC. The rearrangement uses TRBV19 and TRBJ1-2; a possible D gene is TRBD1 (6 bases). The V end lost 3 bases, the J end lost 3 bases, and 20 bases lay between the germline ends. This CDR3 has 17 residues. Germline lookup yields CDR1 LNHDA and CDR2 SQIVND (reference sequence).

The chain carries TRBV2 and TRBJ2-2; a possible D gene is TRBD1 (6 bases). In germline, CDR1 is SNHLY, CDR2 FYNNEI. The CDR3 extends over 15 amino acids. Trimming cost V 4 bases and J 4 bases, with 13 bases left between them. Here the CDR3 DNA reads TGTGCCAGCAGTGTACAGGGTGGTCCCACCGGGGAGCTGTTTTTT. This encodes CASSVQGGPTGELFF.

The chain employs TRBV4-1 and TRBJ2-7; 7 positions match TRBD2. CDR3 size: 13 residues. Trimming at V came to 3 bases and at J to 7 bases, leaving 6 bases not matched to a gene. CDR1 is MGHRA and CDR2 is YSYEKL in the germline V gene. The CDR3 protein is CASSQLFSGEQYF. The CDR3 DNA follows: TGCGCCAGCAGCCAGTTGTTTAGCGGGGAGCAGTACTTC.

The chain links TRBV7-8 to TRBJ1-2; D is perhaps TRBD1 (6 bases). The CDR3 extends over 14 amino acids. Trimming cost V 4 bases and J 3 bases, with 12 bases left between them. The germline V gene encodes CDR1 SGHVS and CDR2 FQNEAQ. For the CDR3, the DNA is TGTGCCAGCAGCTGGGGGCATGGGGACTATGGCTACACCTTC. Translated: CASSWGHGDYGYTF.

Written as DNA, the CDR3 is TGTGCCAGCAGCTTTATGGACAGGGGGGGTGTGGGCTACACCTTC. Protein sequence: CASSFMDRGGVGYTF. The J gene is TRBJ1-2, the V gene TRBV7-2, with 10 positions matching TRBD1. The CDR3 runs 15 residues. V lost 3 bases, J lost 8 bases, and 9 bases stayed unmatched. Germline CDR1 reads SGHTA; CDR2 reads FQGNSA. The full variable domain, in which reference TRBV7-2 and TRBJ1-2 provide the parts outside the CDR3, is GAGVSQSPSNKVTEKGKDVELRCDPISGHTALYWYRQSLGQGLEFLIYFQGNSAPDKSGLPSDRFSAERTGGSVSTLTIQRTQQEDSAVYLCASSFMDRGGVGYTFGSGTRLTVV.

The chain carries TRBV11-2 and TRBJ2-3; 7 bases map to TRBD2. With 1 base clipped from V and 3 bases from J, the junction kept 4 bases outside the gene matches. This CDR3 comprises 15 residues. CDR1 is SGHAT and CDR2 is FQNNGV in the germline V gene. The CDR3 coding sequence is TGTGCCAGCAGCTTAGTCGGGGGAGGGACAGATACGCAGTATTTT. Encoded protein: CASSLVGGGTDTQYF.

The chain is built from TRBV19 and TRBJ1-4; 7 bases are shared with TRBD1. The CDR3 sequence is 15 residues long. V shed 5 bases, J shed 8 bases, and the junction held 11 bases outside the gene matches. The V gene's germline CDR1 is LNHDA and CDR2 SQIVND (reference sequence). The CDR3 here is CASSGRQGSGEKLFF. The CDR3 nucleotides are TGTGCCAGTAGTGGCAGACAGGGAAGTGGAGAAAAACTGTTTTTT. Variable domain in full (rest from reference TRBV19 and TRBJ1-4): DGGITQSPKYLFRKEGQNVTLSCEQNLNHDAMYWYRQDPGQGLRLIYYSQIVNDFQKGDIAEGYSVSREKKESFPLTVTSAQKNPTAFYLCASSGRQGSGEKLFFGSGTQLSVL.

The J gene is TRBJ1-1, the V gene TRBV28, with 8 bases matching TRBD1. V was pared by 5 bases and J by 1 base, with 9 bases of the junction left unmatched. Germline V gene lookup returns CDR1 MDHEN and CDR2 SYDVKM. The CDR3 is made up of 16 amino acids. CDR3 sequence reads: CASSPTPGQGNTEAFF. For the CDR3, the DNA is TGTGCCAGCAGTCCAACCCCAGGACAGGGGAACACTGAAGCTTTCTTT.

The CDR3 is CASSLMGVQETQYF. As DNA, the CDR3 is TGTGCCAGCAGCTTGATGGGCGTCCAAGAGACCCAGTACTTC. The rearrangement uses TRBV5-6 and TRBJ2-5; D unresolved. Germline V lookup: CDR1 SGHDT, CDR2 YYEEEE. The V and J ends lost 1 base and 1 base respectively, with 8 bases between them. CDR3 length: 14 residues.

J is TRBJ1-2 and V is TRBV11-2, with 10 bases aligning to TRBD1. The germline V gene encodes CDR1 SGHAT and CDR2 FQNNGV. There are 13 residues in the CDR3. V dropped 6 bases and J dropped 8; count of bases not matched to a gene: 6. The CDR3 loop reads CASRGQGSSGYTF. The CDR3 bases are TGTGCCAGCAGGGGACAGGGGAGTTCGGGCTACACCTTC.

V usage is TRBV4-1 and J usage is TRBJ2-5; D is unclear. The V and J ends lost 1 base and 5 bases respectively, with 8 bases between them. The CDR3 contains 13 residues. Germline lookup yields CDR1 MGHRA and CDR2 YSYEKL. In nucleotides, the CDR3 is TGCGCCAGCAGCCAAGTCGTTTTTGAGACCCAGTACTTC. Its protein is CASSQVVFETQYF.

As concerns this clone: This same CDR3 is encoded by further DNA sequences in the sample. The chain couples TRBV4-3 to TRBJ1-1, with D uncertain. With 0 bases removed from V and 5 bases from J, the gap between germline ends came to 7 bases. CDR1 and CDR2 (germline): LGHNA, YSLEER. The CDR3 totals 13 residues. The CDR3 coding sequence is TGCGCCAGCAGCCAAGAACCGGGGACTGAAGCTTTCTTT. Protein: CASSQEPGTEAFF.

Turning to this clone: The identical CDR3 is also encoded by other nucleotide sequences in the sample. J is TRBJ1-5 and V is TRBV6-2 or TRBV6-3, with TRBD1 identical over 7 bases. In germline, CDR1 is MNHEY, CDR2 SVGEGT. After removal of 4 bases from V and 7 bases from J, the junction contained 10 bases not matched to a gene. The CDR3 runs to 15 residues. The DNA of the CDR3 is TGTGCCAGCAGTTTGCCGCAGGGGGTAACCCAGCCCCAGCATTTT. Translating gives CASSLPQGVTQPQHF.

V gene TRBV25-1 combines with J gene TRBJ1-2; 9 bases fit TRBD1. Germline assignment: CDR1 MGHDK and CDR2 SYGVNS. V was clipped by 4 bases and J by 2 bases; unmatched bases: 5. The CDR3 loop spans 15 amino acids. The CDR3 DNA is TGTGCCAGCAGTGCTGAACAGGGGGCGAACTATGGCTACACCTTC. Translating gives CASSAEQGANYGYTF.

The chain recombines TRBV2 with TRBJ1-5, with D perhaps matching TRBD1 (6 bases). V lost 6 bases, J lost 7 bases, and 13 bases lay in between. CDR1 is SNHLY, CDR2 FYNNEI, per germline. CDR3 size: 13 residues. The CDR3 sequence is CASRSDRMQPQHF. CDR3 nucleotide sequence: TGTGCCAGCAGGAGCGACAGGATGCAGCCCCAGCATTTT.

J is TRBJ2-7 and V is TRBV7-2; TRBD1 aligns across 8 bases. Germline lookup yields CDR1 SGHTA and CDR2 FQGNSA. CDR3 size: 13 residues. The junction had 7 bases not matched to a gene; V was cut back by 9 bases and J by 3 bases. This CDR3 is CASRGTGLYEQYF. Here the CDR3 DNA reads TGTGCCAGTCGGGGGACAGGCCTCTACGAGCAGTACTTC.

This rearrangement joins TRBV7-2 to TRBJ1-1; no reliable D call. V shed 5 bases and J shed 5 bases, with 15 bases lying between them. CDR1 and CDR2 (germline): SGHTA, FQGNSA. This CDR3 is 14 amino acids long. The CDR3 DNA sequence: TGTGCCAGCAGCCGGCCGGGAGATGGGACTGAAGCTTTCTTT. This gives the protein CASSRPGDGTEAFF.

The chain uses TRBV7-9 and TRBJ2-3; 9 positions agree with TRBD2. V was pared by 3 bases and J by 3 bases, with 7 bases of the junction left unmatched. CDR1 is SEHNR, CDR2 FQNEAQ, per germline (reference sequence). The CDR3 is made up of 16 amino acids. The CDR3 nucleotides read TGTGCCAGCAGCTTGCGGGGGGGGCTGGTAACAGATACGCAGTATTTT. Residues: CASSLRGGLVTDTQYF.

This clone occurred many times. The V and J genes are TRBV29-1 and TRBJ1-2; tentatively, D is TRBD1 (5 bases). V was shortened by 1 base and J by 7 bases, with 13 bases between the two germline ends. The CDR3 is 13 amino acids. The germline gives CDR1 SQVTM, CDR2 ANQGSEA. CDR3 DNA: TGCAGCGTTGAAGCGTCAGGGAGGCGTGGCTACACCTTC. Translating it yields CSVEASGRRGYTF.

A few counts support this clone. The V gene is TRBV6-2 or TRBV6-3, the J gene TRBJ1-1; D uncertain. Germline lookup yields CDR1 MNHEY and CDR2 SVGEGT. Trimming shortened V by 2 bases and J by 4 bases, and 8 bases separated the two germline ends. This CDR3 region has 13 residues. DNA of the CDR3: TGTGCCAGCAGTTACGGCGGTGTCACTGAAGCTTTCTTT. As protein: CASSYGGVTEAFF.

Only one count was recorded for this clone. The chain recombines TRBV28 with TRBJ2-7; a weak D match, TRBD1 (6 bases). The germline V and J ends were trimmed by 5 bases and 2 bases, with 10 bases remaining between them. The CDR3 sequence is 13 residues long. From germline, CDR1 is MDHEN and CDR2 SYDVKM. In DNA form, the CDR3 reads TGTGCCAGCAGTACGGACAGACCCTACGAGCAGTACTTC. This translates into CASSTDRPYEQYF.

J is TRBJ1-3 and V is TRBV18, with D uncertain. The V gene's germline CDR1 is KGHSH and CDR2 LQKENI. The CDR3 covers 15 residues. V lost 6 bases to trimming and J lost 1 base, with 13 bases between them. The CDR3 nucleotides are TGTGCCAGCTCCCAAAGACCGGGGTCTGGAAACACCATATATTTT. Translated, it gives CASSQRPGSGNTIYF.